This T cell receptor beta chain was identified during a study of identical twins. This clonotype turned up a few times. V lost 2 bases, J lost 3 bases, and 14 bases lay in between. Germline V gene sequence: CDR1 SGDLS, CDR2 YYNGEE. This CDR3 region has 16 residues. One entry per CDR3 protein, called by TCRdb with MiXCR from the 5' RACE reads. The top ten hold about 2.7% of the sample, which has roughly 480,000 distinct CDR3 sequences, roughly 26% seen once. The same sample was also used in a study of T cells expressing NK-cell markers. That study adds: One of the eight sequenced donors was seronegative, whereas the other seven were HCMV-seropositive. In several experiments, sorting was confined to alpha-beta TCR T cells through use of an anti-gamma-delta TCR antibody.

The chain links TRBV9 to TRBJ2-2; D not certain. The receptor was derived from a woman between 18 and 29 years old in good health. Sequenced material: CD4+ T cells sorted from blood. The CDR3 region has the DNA TGTGCCAGCAGCGTCTCCGGTTTCGCAGACACCGGGGAGCTGTTTTTT. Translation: CASSVSGFADTGELFF.